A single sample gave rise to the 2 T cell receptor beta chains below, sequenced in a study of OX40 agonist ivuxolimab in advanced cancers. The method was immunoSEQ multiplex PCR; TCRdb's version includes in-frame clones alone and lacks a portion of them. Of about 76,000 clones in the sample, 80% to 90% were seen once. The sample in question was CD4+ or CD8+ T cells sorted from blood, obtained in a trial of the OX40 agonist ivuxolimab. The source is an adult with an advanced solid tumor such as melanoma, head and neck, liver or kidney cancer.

CDR3 bases: TGTGCCAGCAGTTACCAGCGAGTTGGGTACGAGCAGTACTTC. The encoded protein is CASSYQRVGYEQYF. This sequence joins TRBV6-5 and TRBJ2-7; D gene uncertain. V lost 2 bases and J lost 4, with 12 bases in between. This CDR3 contains 14 residues. Germline V gene data show CDR1 as MNHEY and CDR2 as SVGAGI.

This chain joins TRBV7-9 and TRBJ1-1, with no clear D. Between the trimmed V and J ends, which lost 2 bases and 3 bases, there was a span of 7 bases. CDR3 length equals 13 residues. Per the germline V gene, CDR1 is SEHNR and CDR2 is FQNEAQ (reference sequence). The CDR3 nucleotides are TGTGCCAGCAGCTTATTTCGGGACACTGAAGCTTTCTTT. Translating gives CASSLFRDTEAFF.